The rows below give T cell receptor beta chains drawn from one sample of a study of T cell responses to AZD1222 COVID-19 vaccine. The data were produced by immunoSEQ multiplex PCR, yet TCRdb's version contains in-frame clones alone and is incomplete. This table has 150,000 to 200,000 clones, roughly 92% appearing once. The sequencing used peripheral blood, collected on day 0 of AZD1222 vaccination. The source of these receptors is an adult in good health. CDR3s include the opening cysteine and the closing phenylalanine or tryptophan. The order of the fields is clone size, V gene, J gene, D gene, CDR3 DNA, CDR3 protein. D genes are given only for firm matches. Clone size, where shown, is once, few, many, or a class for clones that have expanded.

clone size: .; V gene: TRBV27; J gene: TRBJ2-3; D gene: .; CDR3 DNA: TGTGCCAGCAGCGACCGGGGAGATACGCAGTATTTT; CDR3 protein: CASSDRGDTQYF
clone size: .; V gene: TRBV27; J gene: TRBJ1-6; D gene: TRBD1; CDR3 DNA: TGTGCCAGCAGTTTCAGGGGACAGGGGGGGTATTCACCCCTCCACTTT; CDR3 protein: CASSFRGQGGYSPLHF
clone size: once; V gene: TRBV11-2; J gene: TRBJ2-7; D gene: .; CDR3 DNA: TGTGCCAGCAGCTCGGGACTTCCAGGCTCCTACGAGCAGTACTTC; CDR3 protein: CASSSGLPGSYEQYF
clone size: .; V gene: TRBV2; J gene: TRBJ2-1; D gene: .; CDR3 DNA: TGTGCCAGCAGGATGGTACCATCCCATGAGCAGTTCTTC; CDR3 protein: CASRMVPSHEQFF
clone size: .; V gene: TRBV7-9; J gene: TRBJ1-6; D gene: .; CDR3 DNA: TGTGCCAGCAGCTTAGGGGCATCCTATAATTCACCCCTCCACTTT; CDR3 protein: CASSLGASYNSPLHF
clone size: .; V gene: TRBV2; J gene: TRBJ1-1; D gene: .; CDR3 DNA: TGTGCTAGCAGTGAACTCCTTGACACTGAAGCTTTCTTT; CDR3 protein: CASSELLDTEAFF
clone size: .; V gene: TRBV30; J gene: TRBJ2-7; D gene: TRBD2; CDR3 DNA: TGTGCCTGGAGTGTGGGGGGGAGCTCCTACGAGCAGTACTTC; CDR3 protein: CAWSVGGSSYEQYF
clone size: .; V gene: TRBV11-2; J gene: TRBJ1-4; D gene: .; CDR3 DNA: TGTGCCAGCAGCGTACCGGGACGGATTAATGAAAAACTGTTTTTT; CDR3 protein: CASSVPGRINEKLFF
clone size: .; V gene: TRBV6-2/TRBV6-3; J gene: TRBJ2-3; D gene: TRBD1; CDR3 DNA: TGTGCCAGCAGTTACCCGAATCTTGCCGGACAGGGGCCACATTTT; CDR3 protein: CASSYPNLAGQGPHF
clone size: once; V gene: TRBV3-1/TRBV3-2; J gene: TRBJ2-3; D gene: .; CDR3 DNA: TGTGCCAGCAGCCCCCCCCGGCCTAATACGCAGTATTTT; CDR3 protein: CASSPPRPNTQYF
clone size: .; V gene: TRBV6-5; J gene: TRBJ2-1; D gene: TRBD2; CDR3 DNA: TGTGCCAGCAGTTCCGGGACTAGCGGGTACAATGAGCAGTTCTTC; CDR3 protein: CASSSGTSGYNEQFF
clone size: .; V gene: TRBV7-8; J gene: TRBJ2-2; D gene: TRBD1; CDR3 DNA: TGTGCCAGCTCAATACAGGGGGCGAACACCGGGGAGCTGTTTTTT; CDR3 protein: CASSIQGANTGELFF
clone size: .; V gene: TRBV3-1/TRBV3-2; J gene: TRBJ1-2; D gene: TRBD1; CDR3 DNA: TGTGCCAGCAGCCAAGAGGGACAGGGCTGGCGTGGCTACACCTTC; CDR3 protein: CASSQEGQGWRGYTF
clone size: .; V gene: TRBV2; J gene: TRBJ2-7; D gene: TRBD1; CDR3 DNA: TGTGCCAGCAGTTTTTTAGGGACAGCATCCAACGAGCAGTACTTC; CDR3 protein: CASSFLGTASNEQYF
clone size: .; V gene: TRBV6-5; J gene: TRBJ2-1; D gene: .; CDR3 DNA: TGTGCCAGCATTCCCCCCGGACCCTACACTAATGAGCAGTTCTTC; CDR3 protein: CASIPPGPYTNEQFF
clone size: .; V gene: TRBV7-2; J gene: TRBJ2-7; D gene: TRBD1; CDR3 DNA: TGTGCCAGCAGCTTAGCCGCAGACAGGGGGTCGTTCTACGAGCAGTACTTC; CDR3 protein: CASSLAADRGSFYEQYF
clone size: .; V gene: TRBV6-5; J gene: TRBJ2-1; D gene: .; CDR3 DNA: TGTGCCAGCAATTCCGGGACCTACAATGAGCAGTTCTTC; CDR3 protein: CASNSGTYNEQFF
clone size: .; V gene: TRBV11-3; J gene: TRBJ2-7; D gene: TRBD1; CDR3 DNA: TGTGCCAGCAGCTCAGACAGGGGCCCTGAGCAGTACTTC; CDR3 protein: CASSSDRGPEQYF
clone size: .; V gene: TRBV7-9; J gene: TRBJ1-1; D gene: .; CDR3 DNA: TGTGCCAGCAGCTTAGCCCGCCCCATTACCAACACTGAAGCTTTCTTT; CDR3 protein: CASSLARPITNTEAFF
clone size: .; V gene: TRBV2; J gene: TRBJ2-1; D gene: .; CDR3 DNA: TGTGCCAGTCGTATTCCGAATGAGCAGTTCTTC; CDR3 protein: CASRIPNEQFF
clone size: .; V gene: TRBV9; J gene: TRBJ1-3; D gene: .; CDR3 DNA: TGTGCCAGCAGCCCTCAGTTCCGGAGCTCTGGAAACACCATATATTTT; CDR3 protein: CASSPQFRSSGNTIYF
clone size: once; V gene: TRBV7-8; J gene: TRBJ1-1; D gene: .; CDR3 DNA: TGTGCCAGCAGCTTAGGGCGATCGAACACTGAAGCTTTCTTT; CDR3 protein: CASSLGRSNTEAFF
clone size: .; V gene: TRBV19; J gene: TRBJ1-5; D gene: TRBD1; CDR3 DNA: TGTGCCAGTAGTCCTGACAGGGGGCAGCCCCAGCATTTT; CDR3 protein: CASSPDRGQPQHF
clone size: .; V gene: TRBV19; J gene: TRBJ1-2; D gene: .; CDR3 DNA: TGTGCCAGTAGTATCAGAGGGTTGAGGAGCTACACCTTC; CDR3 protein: CASSIRGLRSYTF
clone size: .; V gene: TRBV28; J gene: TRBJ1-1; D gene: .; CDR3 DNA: TGTGCCAGCAGTTTCAAGGGAGTCACTGAAGCTTTCTTT; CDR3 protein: CASSFKGVTEAFF
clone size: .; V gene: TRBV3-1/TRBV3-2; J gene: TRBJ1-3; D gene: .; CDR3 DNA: TGTGCCAGCAGCCAAGAGTATCCAGAGAACTCTGGAAACACCATATATTTT; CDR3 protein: CASSQEYPENSGNTIYF
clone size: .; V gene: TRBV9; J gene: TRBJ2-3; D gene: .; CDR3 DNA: TGTGCCAGCAGCGTAAGTGTGGACCTCACAGATACGCAGTATTTT; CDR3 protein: CASSVSVDLTDTQYF
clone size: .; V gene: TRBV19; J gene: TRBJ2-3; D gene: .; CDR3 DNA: TGTGCCAGTAGTATTCTAACTAGTAGGCCAGATACGCAGTATTTT; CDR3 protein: CASSILTSRPDTQYF
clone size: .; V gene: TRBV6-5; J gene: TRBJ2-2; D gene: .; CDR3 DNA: TGTGCCAGCAGGGGCCCGAACACCGGGGAGCTGTTTTTT; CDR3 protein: CASRGPNTGELFF
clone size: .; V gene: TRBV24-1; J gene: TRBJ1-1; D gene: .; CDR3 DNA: TGTGCCACCAGTGATCCCCCGGGACACCAAGCTTTCTTT; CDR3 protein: CATSDPPGHQAFF
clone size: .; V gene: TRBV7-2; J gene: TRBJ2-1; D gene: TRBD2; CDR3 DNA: TGTGCCAGCAGCTTCCTTTCCCTAGCGGGACATTACAATGAGCAGTTCTTC; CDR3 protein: CASSFLSLAGHYNEQFF
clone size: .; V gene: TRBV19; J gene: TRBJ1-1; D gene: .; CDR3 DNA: TGTGCCAGTAGTCGAACGGGGACAACTAACAAAGCTTTCTTT; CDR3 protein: CASSRTGTTNKAFF
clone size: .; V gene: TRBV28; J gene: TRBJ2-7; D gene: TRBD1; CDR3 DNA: TGTGCCAGCAGTCTAGGGCCTCCGGGACAGCCCTACGAGCAGTACTTC; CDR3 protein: CASSLGPPGQPYEQYF
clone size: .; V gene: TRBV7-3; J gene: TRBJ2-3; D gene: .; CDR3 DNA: TGTGCCAGCAGCTTACAGATGGCGGACACAGATACGCAGTATTTT; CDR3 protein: CASSLQMADTDTQYF
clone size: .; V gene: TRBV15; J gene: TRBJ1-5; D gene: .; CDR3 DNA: TGTGCCACCAGCAGAGAACGGCAGCCATATAGCAATCAGCCCCAGCATTTT; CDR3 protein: CATSRERQPYSNQPQHF
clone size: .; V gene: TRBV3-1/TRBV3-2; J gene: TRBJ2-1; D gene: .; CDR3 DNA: TGTGCCAGCAGCACCGTGGAGGAGCAGTTCTTC; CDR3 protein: CASSTVEEQFF
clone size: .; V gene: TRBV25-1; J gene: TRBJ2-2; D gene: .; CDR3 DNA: TGTGCCAGCAGTTCAACCAGGGAGAACACCGGGGAGCTGTTTTTT; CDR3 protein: CASSSTRENTGELFF
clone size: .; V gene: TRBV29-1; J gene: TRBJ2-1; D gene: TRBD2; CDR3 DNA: TGCAGCGTTGAGTTACAGCGGGGGGGCAATGAGCAGTTCTTC; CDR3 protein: CSVELQRGGNEQFF
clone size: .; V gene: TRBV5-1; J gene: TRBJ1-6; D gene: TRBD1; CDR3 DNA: TGCGCCAGCAGCTTGGCCAGGCAGGGGGGTAGGACCTATAATTCACCCCTCCACTTT; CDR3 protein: CASSLARQGGRTYNSPLHF
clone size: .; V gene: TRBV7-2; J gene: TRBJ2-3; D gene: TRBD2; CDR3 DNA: TGTGCCAGCAGCTTAGCCGGGGGGGGGACGCAGTATTTT; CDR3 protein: CASSLAGGGTQYF
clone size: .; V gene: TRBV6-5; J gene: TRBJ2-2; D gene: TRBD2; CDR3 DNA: TGTGCCAGCAGAAGGACTAGCAATCCCGGGGAGCTGTTTTTT; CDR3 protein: CASRRTSNPGELFF
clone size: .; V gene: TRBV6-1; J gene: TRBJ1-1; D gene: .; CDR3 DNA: TGTGCCAGCACACCCTCGGGCGGGAACACTGAAGCTTTCTTT; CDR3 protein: CASTPSGGNTEAFF
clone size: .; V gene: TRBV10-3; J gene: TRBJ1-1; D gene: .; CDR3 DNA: TGTGCCATCAGTGATCTACAGTTGAACACTGAAGCTTTCTTT; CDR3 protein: CAISDLQLNTEAFF
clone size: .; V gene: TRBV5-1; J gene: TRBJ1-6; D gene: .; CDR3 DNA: TGCGCCAGCAGACCACAAAGCTCCTATAATTCACCCCTCCACTTT; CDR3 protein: CASRPQSSYNSPLHF
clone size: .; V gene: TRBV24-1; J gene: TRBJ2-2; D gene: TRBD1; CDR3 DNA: TGTGCCACCAGCCTTGGGACAGGGGGAACGAACACCGGGGAGCTGTTTTTT; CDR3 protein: CATSLGTGGTNTGELFF
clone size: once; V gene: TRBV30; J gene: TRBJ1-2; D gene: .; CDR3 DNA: TGTGCCTGGAGTGTATTGAGGATCCCTAGTAGTGGCTACACCTTC; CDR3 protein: CAWSVLRIPSSGYTF
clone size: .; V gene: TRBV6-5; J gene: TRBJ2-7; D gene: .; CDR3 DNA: TGTGCCAGCAGTTACTCGAAAAGGATTTCCTACGAGCAGTACTTC; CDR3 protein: CASSYSKRISYEQYF
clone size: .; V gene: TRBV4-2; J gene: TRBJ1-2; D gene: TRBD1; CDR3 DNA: TGTGCCAGCAGCCACCACGGACAGGGCCCAACTAACTATGGCTACACCTTC; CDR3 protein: CASSHHGQGPTNYGYTF